This T cell receptor beta chain was captured by sequencing in a study of long-term antiretroviral therapy in people with HIV. Background on the study: The oldest specimens predate the 2015 immediate-ART recommendation by about a decade.

Sequencing relied on immunoSEQ assay v3.0, run at survey level. Generated by immunoSEQ multiplex PCR, the TCRdb table keeps only in-frame clones and is missing some. Of approximately 20,000 clones in the sample, 79% were seen once. Participants with HIV, all of them, were treated in the United States. Germline lookup yields CDR1 SEHNR and CDR2 FQNEAQ (reference sequence). Trimming cost V 5 bases and J 10 bases, with 13 bases left between them. The CDR3 covers 12 residues. The material sequenced was unsorted PBMCs, taken 4.1 years after starting antiretroviral therapy. This TCR was recovered from a middle-aged woman with HIV. This rearrangement joins TRBV7-9 to TRBJ2-3; perhaps D is TRBD1 or TRBD2 (5 bases each). DNA for the CDR3: TGTGCCAGCAGCCCGGGACCTGGGTCGCAGTATTTT. The encoded protein is CASSPGPGSQYF.